Shown below are 6 T cell receptor beta chains from a single sample sequenced in a study of molecular identifiers for immune sequencing clone quantification. TCRdb fed the PCR reads into MiXCR, producing one record per CDR3 protein. The sample comprises more than 450,000 distinct CDR3 sequences, roughly 23% of which are singletons, and about 0.84% rests with the top ten. Sequenced input: naive CD8+ T cells from blood, with Jurkat cell RNA spiked in. Noted subset: FACS-sorted CD8+CD4-CCR7+CD45RA+ naive T cells. These receptors were collected from a human donor in good health. Some libraries in this study had Jurkat cell RNA spiked in.

This clonotype was counted ten times or more. The chain has TRBV28 and TRBJ1-2, with D perhaps TRBD1 (6 bases). This CDR3 comprises 15 residues. Germline-derived CDR1 and CDR2 are MDHEN and SYDVKM. Trimming took off 2 bases at V and 3 bases at J, with 13 bases between the two ends. The CDR3 DNA follows: TGTGCCAGCAGTTTAAGGGGGGCGCATTACTATGGCTACACCTTC. This translates into CASSLRGAHYYGYTF.

This clonotype showed up many times. The chain carries TRBV9 and TRBJ2-7, with TRBD2 matching over 8 bases. V gave up 4 bases and J gave up 0 bases; unmatched junction bases: 9. This CDR3 has 16 residues. Germline assignment: CDR1 SGDLS and CDR2 YYNGEE. CDR3 loop: CASSSRGGTSSYEQYF. The CDR3 DNA sequence: TGTGCCAGCAGCTCCCGAGGTGGGACTAGCTCCTACGAGCAGTACTTC.

This clonotype was recorded at least ten times. The chain carries TRBV7-9 and TRBJ2-7; TRBD1 aligns across 10 bases. Germline CDR1 is SEHNR and CDR2 is FQNEAQ (reference sequence). The CDR3 has 14 amino acids. V shed 5 bases, J shed 2 bases, and the junction held 3 bases outside the gene matches. In DNA, the CDR3 is TGTGCCAGCAGCGGGGGGACAGGGGCCTACGAGCAGTACTTC. Translated: CASSGGTGAYEQYF.

A remark on this clonotype: A much larger clone lies a single base off, so this may be a read error. V is TRBV4-3 and J is TRBJ2-7; TRBD1 agrees at 10 bases. The V and J ends lost 1 base and 7 bases, in that order; junction bases with no gene match: 13. CDR3 size: 17 residues. The germline CDR1 and CDR2 sequences are LGHNA and YSLEER. CDR3 region: CASSQVHGGQGHEEQYF. CDR3 bases: TGCGCCAGCAGCCAAGTCCATGGGGGACAGGGGCATGAGGAGCAGTACTTC.

The V gene is TRBV19, the J gene TRBJ2-3, with D maybe TRBD1 (6 bases). The CDR3 runs 18 residues. The V end was cut by 4 bases, the J end by 2 bases, with 22 bases between. In germline, CDR1 is LNHDA, CDR2 SQIVND (reference sequence). CDR3 coding DNA: TGTGCCAGTAGTACCCCCGGACAGCCCTTAGCCTACACAGATACGCAGTATTTT. It encodes CASSTPGQPLAYTDTQYF.

J is TRBJ2-1 and V is TRBV11-2; D is undetermined. Trimming left V 3 bases short and J 7 bases short, with 13 bases between. The CDR3 runs 14 residues. Germline CDR1 reads SGHAT; CDR2 reads FQNNGV. CDR3 sequence: CASSFEGRWNEQFF. DNA of the CDR3: TGTGCCAGCAGCTTTGAAGGGCGGTGGAATGAGCAGTTCTTC.